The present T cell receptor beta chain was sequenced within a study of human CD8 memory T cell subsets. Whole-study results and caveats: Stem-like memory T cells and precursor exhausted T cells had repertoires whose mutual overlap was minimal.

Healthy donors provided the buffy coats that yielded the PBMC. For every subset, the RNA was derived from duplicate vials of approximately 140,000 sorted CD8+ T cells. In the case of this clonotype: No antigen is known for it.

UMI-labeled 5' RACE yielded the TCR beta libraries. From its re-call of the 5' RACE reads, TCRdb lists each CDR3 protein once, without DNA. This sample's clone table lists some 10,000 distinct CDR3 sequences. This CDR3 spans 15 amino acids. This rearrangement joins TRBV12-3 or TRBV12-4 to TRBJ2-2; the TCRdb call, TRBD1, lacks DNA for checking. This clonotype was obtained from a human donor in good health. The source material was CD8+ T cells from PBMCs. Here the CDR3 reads CASTGQGTSTGELFF.